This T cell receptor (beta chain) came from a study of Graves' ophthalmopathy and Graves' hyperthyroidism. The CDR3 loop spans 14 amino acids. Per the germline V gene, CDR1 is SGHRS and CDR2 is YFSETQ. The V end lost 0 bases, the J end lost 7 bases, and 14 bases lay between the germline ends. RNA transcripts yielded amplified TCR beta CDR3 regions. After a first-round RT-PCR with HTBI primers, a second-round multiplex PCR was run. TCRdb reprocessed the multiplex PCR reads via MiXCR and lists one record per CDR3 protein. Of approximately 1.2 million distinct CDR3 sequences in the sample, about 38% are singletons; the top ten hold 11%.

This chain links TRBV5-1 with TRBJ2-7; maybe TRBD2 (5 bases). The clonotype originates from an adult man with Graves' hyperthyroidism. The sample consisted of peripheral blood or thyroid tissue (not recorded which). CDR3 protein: CASSLAAEGLEQYF. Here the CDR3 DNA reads TGCGCCAGCAGCTTGGCCGCTGAGGGTCTGGAGCAGTACTTC.